This T cell receptor (beta chain) originates from a study of blood T cells in healthy people across ages. Study information: When template switching was applied, about one barcoded beta molecule was captured per two T cells.

A second about 6 to 12 cycle PCR used barcoded and J-beta primers. TCRdb used MiXCR to reprocess the 5' RACE reads, holding one entry per CDR3 protein. This table has fewer than 900,000 distinct CDR3 sequences, around 45% appearing once. Each donor had 7.5 to 10 milliliters of peripheral blood drawn. A few counts support this clonotype. This sequence originates from a woman aged 55 to 70 in good health. The specimen was blood.

The CDR3 here is CAIKPGTVSDEQYF. The DNA for the CDR3 is TGTGCCATCAAACCCGGGACAGTTAGTGACGAGCAGTACTTC. The chain links TRBV10-3 to TRBJ2-7, with 7 positions matching TRBD1. V was clipped by 7 bases and J by 5 bases; unmatched bases: 11. CDR1 and CDR2 (germline): ENHRY, SYGVKD. The CDR3 spans 14 residues.